Below, 27 T cell receptor beta chains from the same sample are listed, as sequenced in a study of cytomegalovirus exposure and HLA in healthy donors. Profiling relied on immunoSEQ multiplex PCR, and the TCRdb table lists in-frame clones only, not all of them. The data hold about 240,000 clones, with roughly 89% observed a single time. Sequencing was performed on PBMCs. The source of these receptors is a man younger than 30 in good health and CMV-seronegative.

The CDR3, as DNA: TGTGCCAGCAGCTTACCCAGCGGGTACTCCGGGGAGCTGTTTTTT. This translates into CASSLPSGYSGELFF. J is TRBJ2-2 and V is TRBV7-9; possibly TRBD2 for D (6 bases). The CDR3 spans 15 residues. From germline, CDR1 is SEHNR and CDR2 FQNEAQ (reference sequence). The germline V and J ends were trimmed by 2 bases and 6 bases, with 13 bases remaining between them.

The chain joins TRBV28 to TRBJ2-7; possible D gene TRBD1, 6 bases. Germline CDR1 MDHEN, CDR2 SYDVKM. This CDR3 has 13 amino acids. V was cut by 6 bases and J by 9 bases, with 18 bases left in between. The CDR3 DNA sequence: TGTGCCAGCAGGGACAGCCGCACCGAGCGGCAGTACTTC. It specifies CASRDSRTERQYF.

This clone came up once. The rearrangement uses TRBV25-1 and TRBJ2-5; no reliable D call. The CDR3 extends over 13 amino acids. The germline V gene encodes CDR1 MGHDK and CDR2 SYGVNS. The V end lost 1 base, the J end lost 7 bases, and 10 bases lay between the germline ends. DNA for the CDR3: TGTGCCAGCAGTGAATCGCCCAGAGGGACCCAGTACTTC. This codes for CASSESPRGTQYF.

This clone was observed once. J is TRBJ2-5 and V is TRBV5-1; the match to TRBD1 covers 7 bases. Unmatched junction bases numbered 4, after V lost 4 bases and J lost 4 bases. Germline CDR1 and CDR2: SGHRS and YFSETQ. CDR3 size: 13 residues. CDR3 region: CASSPYRGETQYF. CDR3 coding DNA: TGCGCCAGCAGCCCATACAGGGGAGAGACCCAGTACTTC.

The chain uses TRBV6-1 and TRBJ2-5; weak D call: TRBD2 (5 bases). CDR3 length equals 13 residues. CDR1 MNHNS and CDR2 SASEGT come from the germline V gene. V lost 7 bases and J lost 2, with 11 bases in between. The CDR3 bases are TGTGCCAGCACCCTGGACTTACAAGAGACCCAGTACTTC. Translation gives CASTLDLQETQYF.

The CDR3 coding sequence is TGTGCCAGCAGCTTAGATTTGGTTCTGGACAGGCTTCAGCCCCAGCATTTT. It translates to CASSLDLVLDRLQPQHF. The chain carries TRBV7-2 and TRBJ1-5; 7 nucleotides align to TRBD1. CDR1 and CDR2 (germline): SGHTA, FQGNSA. The CDR3 runs to 17 residues. The trim removed 1 base at V and 6 bases at J, leaving 12 bases unmatched.

Remarks on this clone: One junction end does not reproduce the germline sequence, and a read error may be involved. V usage is TRBV7-7 and J usage is TRBJ2-5, with TRBD2 matching 14 bases. The CDR3 consists of 16 residues. Germline V gene lookup returns CDR1 SSHAT and CDR2 FNYEAQ (reference sequence). For the CDR3, the DNA is TGTGCTAGCAGCTGGGGACTAGCGGGGGACCAAGAGACCCAGTACTTC. This codes for CASSWGLAGDQETQYF.

V is TRBV6-5 and J is TRBJ1-1, with 11 bases lining up with TRBD1. Germline V gene sequence: CDR1 MNHEY, CDR2 SVGAGI. The J segment lost 3 bases and the V segment lost 7 bases, leaving 7 bases of the junction unmatched. The length of the CDR3 is 15 residues. CDR3 DNA sequence: TGTGCCAGCACCTACGGACAGGGGGCCTACACTGAAGCTTTCTTT. It specifies CASTYGQGAYTEAFF.

This chain uses TRBV12-5 with TRBJ1-5; D unresolved. Trimming took 6 bases from V and 7 from J, leaving 10 bases between them. Germline values: CDR1 LGHNT, CDR2 FRNRAP. CDR3 length: 12 amino acids. The DNA for the CDR3 is TGTGCTAGTGGAAATGGGGAGCAGCCCCAGCATTTT. Protein product: CASGNGEQPQHF. Full variable domain (remainder filled in from reference TRBV12-5 and TRBJ1-5): DARVTQTPRHKVTEMGQEVTMRCQPILGHNTVFWYRQTMMQGLELLAYFRNRAPLDDSGMPKDRFSAEMPDATLATLKIQPSEPRDSAVYFCASGNGEQPQHFGDGTRLSIL.

The chain employs TRBV4-3 and TRBJ1-3; no reliable D call. The CDR3 contains 16 residues. CDR1 and CDR2 from the germline V gene are LGHNA and YSLEER. Between the trimmed V and J ends, which lost 1 base and 3 bases, there was a span of 13 bases. This CDR3 reads CASSQVGGSFGNTIYF. The CDR3 DNA sequence: TGCGCCAGCAGCCAAGTCGGAGGGAGTTTTGGAAACACCATATATTTT.

Only one count was recorded for this clone. This chain uses TRBV7-9 with TRBJ1-1; 9 nucleotides align to TRBD1. J gave up 7 bases and V 5 bases, and 2 bases lay outside the gene matches. The CDR3 totals 12 residues. Germline V gene data show CDR1 as SEHNR and CDR2 as FQNEAQ (reference sequence). DNA for the CDR3: TGTGCCAGCAGCAGACAGGGGGATGAAGCTTTCTTT. Its protein product is CASSRQGDEAFF.

V is TRBV5-6 and J is TRBJ2-7; possible D gene TRBD2, 6 bases. Trimming pared 2 bases from V and 4 bases from J, leaving 13 bases between. Germline assignment: CDR1 SGHDT and CDR2 YYEEEE. The CDR3 is 14 amino acids. The chain's CDR3 is CASSFGGEGYEQYF. The CDR3, as DNA: TGTGCCAGCAGCTTCGGGGGTGAGGGATACGAGCAGTACTTC.

The chain carries TRBV5-4 and TRBJ2-7, with a tentative D call TRBD1 (6 bases). The V gene's germline CDR1 is SGHNT and CDR2 YYREEE (reference sequence). The V end was cut by 4 bases, the J end by 4 bases, with 15 bases between. This CDR3 is built from 14 residues. The CDR3 DNA is TGTGCCAGCAGCCTCGGGCTAGGGGGATACGAGCAGTACTTC. This encodes CASSLGLGGYEQYF.

The V call is TRBV28, the J call TRBJ2-1, with a weak D call TRBD2 (6 bases). This CDR3 is built from 13 residues. Deletions cut 6 bases from V and 5 bases from J, with 11 bases between. Germline V lookup: CDR1 MDHEN, CDR2 SYDVKM. CDR3 amino acids: CASSPPGDNEQFF. The CDR3 region has the DNA TGTGCCAGCAGCCCGCCGGGGGACAATGAGCAGTTCTTC.

This clone appeared a single time. The chain links TRBV9 to TRBJ2-3, with 9 bases lining up with TRBD1. CDR3 length: 16 amino acids. V shed 2 bases, J shed 4 bases, and the junction held 8 bases outside the gene matches. In germline, CDR1 is SGDLS, CDR2 YYNGEE. In DNA, the CDR3 is TGTGCCAGCAGCGTCCAACCGGGACAGGGTCCAGATACGCAGTATTTT. This translates into CASSVQPGQGPDTQYF.

This clone is a singleton in its sample. This chain connects TRBV5-1 to TRBJ2-3; D might be TRBD2 (5 bases). CDR3 length equals 17 residues. V shed 0 bases and J shed 4 bases, with 18 bases lying between them. Germline CDR1 reads SGHRS; CDR2 reads YFSETQ. The DNA for the CDR3 is TGCGCCAGCAGCTTGGTTATCGGAGGAACGCGAGCAGATACGCAGTATTTT. Encoded protein: CASSLVIGGTRADTQYF.

In regard to this clone: In the same sample, other DNA sequences code for this CDR3. V and J are TRBV28 and TRBJ1-5; possible D gene TRBD1, 5 bases. Per germline, CDR1 MDHEN and CDR2 SYDVKM. CDR3 length: 12 amino acids. V dropped 6 bases and J dropped 5 bases, with 8 bases sitting between them. CDR3 coding DNA: TGTGCCAGCAGCTCAGGGTATCAGCCCCAGCATTTT. Residues: CASSSGYQPQHF.

The chain joins TRBV14 to TRBJ1-2; D unresolved. The V gene lost 1 base and the J gene lost 4 bases, with 19 bases spanning the gap. Germline values: CDR1 SGHDN, CDR2 FVKESK. The CDR3 spans 17 residues. The CDR3 here is CASSQGLSRGRVYGYTF. CDR3 bases: TGTGCCAGCAGCCAAGGTTTGAGCAGAGGGAGGGTCTATGGCTACACCTTC.

This chain connects TRBV5-1 to TRBJ2-5, with D perhaps matching TRBD1 (6 bases). The CDR3 covers 15 residues. From germline, CDR1 is SGHRS and CDR2 YFSETQ. Trimming cost V 5 bases and J 7 bases, with 21 bases left between them. The CDR3: CASSRGTRDGVTQYF. The CDR3 nucleotides read TGCGCCAGCAGTAGGGGGACCAGGGACGGCGTGACCCAGTACTTC.

The V call is TRBV29-1, the J call TRBJ2-3; 7 bases fit TRBD1. The CDR3 loop spans 13 amino acids. V shed 1 base, J shed 12 bases, and the junction held 10 bases outside the gene matches. From germline, CDR1 is SQVTM and CDR2 ANQGSEA. The CDR3 sequence: CSVEGRQGTTQYF. DNA of the CDR3: TGCAGCGTTGAAGGGCGACAGGGCACAACTCAGTATTTT.

The rearrangement links TRBV6-6 to TRBJ1-2; 11 bases are a match to TRBD1. Per germline, CDR1 MNHNY and CDR2 SVGAGI (reference sequence). The V gene end was trimmed by 7 bases and the J gene end by 4 bases; junction bases not matched to a gene: 8. The CDR3 is 15 residues long. The CDR3 DNA reads as TGTGCCAGCAAGGAAGGGACAGGGGGGCCCTATGGCTACACCTTC. Its translation is CASKEGTGGPYGYTF.

This chain uses TRBV27 with TRBJ2-7, with TRBD2 matching 8 bases. In germline, CDR1 is MNHEY, CDR2 SMNVEV (reference sequence). V gave up 8 bases and J gave up 2 bases; unmatched junction bases: 5. The CDR3 is 13 amino acids. The CDR3 loop reads CASSVREAYEQYF. In DNA form, the CDR3 reads TGTGCCAGCTCCGTGCGGGAGGCCTACGAGCAGTACTTC.

The chain recombines TRBV27 with TRBJ2-3; 8 nucleotides align to TRBD2. Germline CDR1 reads MNHEY; CDR2 reads SMNVEV (reference sequence). This CDR3 is 16 amino acids long. Unmatched junction bases numbered 7, after V lost 3 bases and J lost 2 bases. The CDR3 DNA reads TGTGCCAGCAGTTTTACGGGGGGGGTAGACACAGATACGCAGTATTTT. Translated, it gives CASSFTGGVDTDTQYF.

The sample holds a few counts of this clone. CDR3 in DNA: TGTGCCAGCAGTTTAGCGGGTAACACAGATACGCAGTATTTT. Amino acids: CASSLAGNTDTQYF. This rearrangement joins TRBV6-6 to TRBJ2-3, with 7 bases lining up with TRBD2. CDR3 size: 14 residues. The trim removed 4 bases at V and 2 bases at J, leaving 3 bases unmatched. The V gene's germline CDR1 is MNHNY and CDR2 SVGAGI (reference sequence).

The rearrangement uses TRBV10-1 and TRBJ2-4; D is unresolved. V was pared by 8 bases and J by 6 bases, with 17 bases between. The CDR3 spans 14 residues. Germline V gives CDR1 WNHNN, CDR2 SYGVQD (reference sequence). For the CDR3, the DNA is TGCGCCAGCTCCGCGACACCCTTGGGAAACATTCAGTACTTC. It codes for CASSATPLGNIQYF.

This clone appeared a few times. The chain joins TRBV30 to TRBJ1-5; D remains unclear. CDR1 and CDR2 (germline): GTSNPN, SVGIG (reference sequence). V gave up 5 bases and J gave up 4 bases, with 9 bases separating them. The CDR3 extends over 12 amino acids. The CDR3 nucleotides read TGTGCCTGGGGCGGGCGAAATCAGCCCCAGCATTTT. Translated: CAWGGRNQPQHF.

V is TRBV4-1 and J is TRBJ1-1; possible D gene TRBD1, 5 bases. The CDR3 length is 11 residues. Trimming removed 3 bases from V and 11 bases from J, with 10 bases in between. Germline V lookup: CDR1 MGHRA, CDR2 YSYEKL. The CDR3 spells CASSHGGAAFF. CDR3 in DNA: TGCGCCAGCAGCCACGGTGGGGCGGCTTTCTTT.